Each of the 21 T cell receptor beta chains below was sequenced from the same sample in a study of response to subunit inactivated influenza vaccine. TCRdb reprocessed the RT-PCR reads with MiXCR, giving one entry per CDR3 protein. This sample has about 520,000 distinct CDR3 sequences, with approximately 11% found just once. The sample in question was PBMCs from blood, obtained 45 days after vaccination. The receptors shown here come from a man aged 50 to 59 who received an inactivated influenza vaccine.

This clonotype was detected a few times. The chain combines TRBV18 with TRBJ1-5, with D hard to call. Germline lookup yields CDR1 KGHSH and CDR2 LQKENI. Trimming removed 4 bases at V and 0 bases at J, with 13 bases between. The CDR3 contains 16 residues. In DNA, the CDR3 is TGTGCCAGCTCACGACCGGGAAGCGGTAGCAATCAGCCCCAGCATTTT. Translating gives CASSRPGSGSNQPQHF.

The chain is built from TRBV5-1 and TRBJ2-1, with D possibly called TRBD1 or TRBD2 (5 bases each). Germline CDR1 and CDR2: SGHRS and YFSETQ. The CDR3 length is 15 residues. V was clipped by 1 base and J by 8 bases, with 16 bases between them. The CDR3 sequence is CASSLNRGDIDEQFF. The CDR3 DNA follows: TGCGCCAGCAGCTTGAATAGAGGGGATATCGATGAGCAGTTCTTC.

CDR3: CASSEQGVSYEQYF. The CDR3 bases are TGTGCCAGCAGCGAACAGGGGGTCTCCTACGAGCAGTACTTC. The chain joins TRBV9 to TRBJ2-7, with 8 bases aligning to TRBD1. There are 14 residues in the CDR3. Trimming at V came to 3 bases and at J to 0 bases, leaving 2 bases not matched to a gene. Germline V gene data show CDR1 as SGDLS and CDR2 as YYNGEE.

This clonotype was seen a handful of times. The CDR3 DNA sequence: TGCAGTGCCGTGACTAGCATTAGCTCCTACGAGCAGTACTTC. Residues: CSAVTSISSYEQYF. The rearrangement links TRBV20-1 to TRBJ2-7; 7 nucleotides line up with TRBD2. Germline V gene data show CDR1 as DFQATT and CDR2 as SNEGSKA (reference sequence). This CDR3 contains 14 residues. J was trimmed by 0 bases and V by 6 bases; bases with no gene match: 8.

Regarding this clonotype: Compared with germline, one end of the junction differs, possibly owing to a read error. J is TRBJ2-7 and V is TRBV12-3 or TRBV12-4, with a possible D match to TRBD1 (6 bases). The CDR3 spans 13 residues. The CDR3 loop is CARRRPGDDEQYF. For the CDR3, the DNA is TGTGCCCGCAGGAGACCAGGGGACGACGAGCAGTACTTC.

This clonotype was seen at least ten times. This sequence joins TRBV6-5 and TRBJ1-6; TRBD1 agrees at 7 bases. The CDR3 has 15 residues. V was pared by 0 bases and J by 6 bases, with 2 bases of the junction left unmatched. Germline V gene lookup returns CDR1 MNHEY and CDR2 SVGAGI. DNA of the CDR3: TGTGCCAGCAGTTACTCGGGACAGTTTAATTCACCCCTCCACTTT. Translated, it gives CASSYSGQFNSPLHF.

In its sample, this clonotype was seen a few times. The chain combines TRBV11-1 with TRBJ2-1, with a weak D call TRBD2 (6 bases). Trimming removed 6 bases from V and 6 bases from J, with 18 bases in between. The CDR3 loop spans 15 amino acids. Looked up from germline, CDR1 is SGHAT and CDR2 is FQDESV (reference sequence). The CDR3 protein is CASRRGWGEVNEQFF. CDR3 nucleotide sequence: TGTGCCAGCAGACGGGGGTGGGGGGAGGTCAATGAGCAGTTCTTC.

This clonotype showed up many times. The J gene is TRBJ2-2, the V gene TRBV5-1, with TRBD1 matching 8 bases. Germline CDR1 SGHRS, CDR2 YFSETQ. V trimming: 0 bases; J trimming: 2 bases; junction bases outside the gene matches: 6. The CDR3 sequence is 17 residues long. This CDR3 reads CASSLGTGFPNTGELFF. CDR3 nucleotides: TGCGCCAGCAGCTTGGGGACAGGGTTCCCTAACACCGGGGAGCTGTTTTTT.

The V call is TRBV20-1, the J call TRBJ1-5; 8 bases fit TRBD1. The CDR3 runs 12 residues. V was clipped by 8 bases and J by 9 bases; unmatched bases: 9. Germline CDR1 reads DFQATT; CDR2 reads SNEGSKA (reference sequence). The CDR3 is CSTQTGDLPQHF. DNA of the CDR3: TGCAGTACACAGACAGGGGACCTGCCCCAGCATTTT.

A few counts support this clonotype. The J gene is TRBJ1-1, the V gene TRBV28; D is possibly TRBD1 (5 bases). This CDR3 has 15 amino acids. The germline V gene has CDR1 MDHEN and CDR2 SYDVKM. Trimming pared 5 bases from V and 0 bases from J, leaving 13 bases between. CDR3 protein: CASSPRGTVNTEAFF. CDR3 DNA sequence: TGTGCCAGCAGTCCACGAGGGACGGTGAACACTGAAGCTTTCTTT.

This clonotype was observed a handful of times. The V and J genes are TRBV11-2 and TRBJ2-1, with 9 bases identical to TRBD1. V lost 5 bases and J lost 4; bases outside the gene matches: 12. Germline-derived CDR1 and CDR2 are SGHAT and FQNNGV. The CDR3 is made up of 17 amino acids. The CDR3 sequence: CASSTWKQDRGYNEQFF. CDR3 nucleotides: TGTGCCAGCAGCACCTGGAAACAAGACAGGGGGTACAATGAGCAGTTCTTC.

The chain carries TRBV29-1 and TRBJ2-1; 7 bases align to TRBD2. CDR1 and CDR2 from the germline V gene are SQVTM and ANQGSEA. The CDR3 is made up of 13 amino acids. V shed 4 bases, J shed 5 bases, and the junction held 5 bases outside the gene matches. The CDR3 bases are TGCAGCGTTGGGCGGGAGATCCACAATGAGCAGTTCTTC. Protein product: CSVGREIHNEQFF.

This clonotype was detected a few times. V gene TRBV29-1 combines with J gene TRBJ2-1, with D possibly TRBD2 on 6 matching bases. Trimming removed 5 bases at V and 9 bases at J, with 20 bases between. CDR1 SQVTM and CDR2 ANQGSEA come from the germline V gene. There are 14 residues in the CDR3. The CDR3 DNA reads TGCAGCGTTTCGCGAGTGGGGGGTGGGGGTGAGCAGTTCTTC. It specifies CSVSRVGGGGEQFF.

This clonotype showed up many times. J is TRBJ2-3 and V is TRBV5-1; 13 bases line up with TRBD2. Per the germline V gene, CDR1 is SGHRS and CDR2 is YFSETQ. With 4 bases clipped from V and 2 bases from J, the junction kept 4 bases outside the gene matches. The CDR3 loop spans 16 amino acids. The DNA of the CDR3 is TGCGCCAGCAGCGACACTAGCGGGGGGGTCACAGATACGCAGTATTTT. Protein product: CASSDTSGGVTDTQYF.

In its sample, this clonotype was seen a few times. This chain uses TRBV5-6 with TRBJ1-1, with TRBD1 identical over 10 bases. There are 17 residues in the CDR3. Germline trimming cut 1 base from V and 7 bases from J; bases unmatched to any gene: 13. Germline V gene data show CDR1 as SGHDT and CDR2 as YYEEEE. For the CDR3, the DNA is TGTGCCAGCAGCTTGCCCCCGCTATTCGGACAGGGGGGTGAAGCTTTCTTT. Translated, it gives CASSLPPLFGQGGEAFF.

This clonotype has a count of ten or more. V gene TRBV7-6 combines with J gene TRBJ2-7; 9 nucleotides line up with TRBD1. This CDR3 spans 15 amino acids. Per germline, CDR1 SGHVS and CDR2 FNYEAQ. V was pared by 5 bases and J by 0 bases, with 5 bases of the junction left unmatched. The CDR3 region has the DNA TGTGCCAGCAGCGAGGGACAGGGAGACTCCTACGAGCAGTACTTC. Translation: CASSEGQGDSYEQYF.

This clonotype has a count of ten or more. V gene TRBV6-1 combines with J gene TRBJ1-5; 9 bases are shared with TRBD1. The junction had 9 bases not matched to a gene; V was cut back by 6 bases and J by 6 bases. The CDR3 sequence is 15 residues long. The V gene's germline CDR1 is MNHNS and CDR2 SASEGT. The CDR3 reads CASSSGQGRAQPQHF. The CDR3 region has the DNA TGTGCCAGCAGCTCAGGACAGGGGAGGGCTCAGCCCCAGCATTTT.

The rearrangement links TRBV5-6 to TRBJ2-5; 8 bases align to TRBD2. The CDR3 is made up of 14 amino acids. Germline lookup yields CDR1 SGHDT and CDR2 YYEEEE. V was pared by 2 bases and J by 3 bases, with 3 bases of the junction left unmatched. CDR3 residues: CASSFQTSEETQYF. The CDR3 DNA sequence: TGTGCCAGCAGCTTCCAGACTAGCGAAGAGACCCAGTACTTC.

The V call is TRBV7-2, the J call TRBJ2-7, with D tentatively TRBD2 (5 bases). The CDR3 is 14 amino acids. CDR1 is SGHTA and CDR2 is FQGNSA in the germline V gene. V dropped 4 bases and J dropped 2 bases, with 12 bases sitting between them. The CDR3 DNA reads TGTGCCAGCAGCTCTAGCCGGGTTGCCTACGAGCAGTACTTC. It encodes CASSSSRVAYEQYF.

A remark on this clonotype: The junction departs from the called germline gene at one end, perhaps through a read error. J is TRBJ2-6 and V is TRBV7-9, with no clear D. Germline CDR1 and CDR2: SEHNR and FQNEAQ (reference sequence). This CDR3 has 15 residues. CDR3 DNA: TGCGCCAGCACCGAAGATCCTTCTGGGGCCAACGTCCTGACTTTC. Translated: CASTEDPSGANVLTF.

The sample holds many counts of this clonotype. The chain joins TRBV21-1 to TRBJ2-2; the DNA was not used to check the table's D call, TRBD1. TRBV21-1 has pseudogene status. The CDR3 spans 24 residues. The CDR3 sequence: CASSMCTGQALTSGPSPNTGELFF. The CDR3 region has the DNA TGTGCCAGCAGCATGTGCACGGGACAGGCCCTCACTAGCGGGCCCTCTCCGAACACCGGGGAGCTGTTTTTT.